This T cell receptor (beta chain) appears in the sequencing data of a study of cytomegalovirus exposure and HLA in healthy donors. Study at large: A subsequent analysis reported that the roughly 120 validation repertoires were produced on the same platform that had also been used for the 500 to 700 first-cohort repertoires. Study results and limitations: High sensitivity and specificity were reportedly achieved when the classifier diagnosed cytomegalovirus status. TCR beta chains numbering under 200 were designated cytomegalovirus-associated.

About this clone itself: Its specificity is not known.

TCRdb's table, derived via immunoSEQ multiplex PCR, lists solely in-frame clones and lacks some. The profile shows around 220,000 clones, roughly 88% of them singletons. In germline, CDR1 is LGHNA, CDR2 YNFKEQ. V dropped 0 bases and J dropped 4 bases, with 13 bases sitting between them. The CDR3 contains 16 residues. V usage is TRBV4-2 and J usage is TRBJ1-5, with D maybe TRBD1 (5 bases). The sequenced material came from PBMCs. The TCR was taken from a woman aged 25 to 39 in good health and CMV-seropositive. Here the CDR3 reads CASSQDHRQKNQPQHF. The CDR3 DNA sequence: TGTGCCAGCAGCCAAGATCATCGACAGAAGAATCAGCCCCAGCATTTT.